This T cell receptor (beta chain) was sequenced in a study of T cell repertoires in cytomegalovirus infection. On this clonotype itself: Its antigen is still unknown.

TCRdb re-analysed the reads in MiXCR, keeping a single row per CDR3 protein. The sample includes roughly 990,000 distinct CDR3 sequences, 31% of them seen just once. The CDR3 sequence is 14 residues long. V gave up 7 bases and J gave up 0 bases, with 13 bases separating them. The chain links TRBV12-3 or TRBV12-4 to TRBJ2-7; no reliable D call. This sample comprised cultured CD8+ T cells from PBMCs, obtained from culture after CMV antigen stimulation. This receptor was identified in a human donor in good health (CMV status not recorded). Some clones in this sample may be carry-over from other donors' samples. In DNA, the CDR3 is TGTGCCAGCAATGAGGACGGAAGCTCCTACGAGCAGTACTTC. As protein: CASNEDGSSYEQYF.